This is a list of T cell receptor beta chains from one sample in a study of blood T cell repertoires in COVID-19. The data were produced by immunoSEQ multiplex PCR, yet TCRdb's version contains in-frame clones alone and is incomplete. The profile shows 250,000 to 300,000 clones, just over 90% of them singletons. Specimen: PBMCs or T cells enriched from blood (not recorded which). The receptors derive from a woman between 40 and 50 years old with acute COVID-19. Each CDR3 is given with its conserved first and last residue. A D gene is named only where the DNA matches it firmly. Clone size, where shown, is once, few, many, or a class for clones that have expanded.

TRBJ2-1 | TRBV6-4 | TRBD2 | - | TGTGCCAGCAGTGACTCGACTAGCGGGGGGGGTGAGCAGTTCTTC | CASSDSTSGGGEQFF
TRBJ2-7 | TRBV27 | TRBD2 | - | TGTGCCAGCAGTTTAGGACTAGCGGGCTTCTACGAGCAGTACTTC | CASSLGLAGFYEQYF
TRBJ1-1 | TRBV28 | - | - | TGTGCCAGCAGTTTAGTCGATGGCGGAGAAGCTTTCTTT | CASSLVDGGEAFF
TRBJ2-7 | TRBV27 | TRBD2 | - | TGTGCCAGCAGTTTGGGGGGAGGGCCCGTGGACGAGCAGTACTTC | CASSLGGGPVDEQYF
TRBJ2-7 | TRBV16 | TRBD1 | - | TGTGCCAGCAGCCAAGGGGACAGGGGGCGGCACGAGCAGTACTTC | CASSQGDRGRHEQYF
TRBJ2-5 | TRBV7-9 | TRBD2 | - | TGTGCCAGCAGCTTAAGGGCGGGAGGGCCGGAGACCCAGTACTTC | CASSLRAGGPETQYF
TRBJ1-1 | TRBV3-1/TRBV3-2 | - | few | TGTGCCAGCAGCCAAGGCGGGCTCACTGAAGCTTTCTTT | CASSQGGLTEAFF
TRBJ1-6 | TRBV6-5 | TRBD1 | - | TGTGCCAGCAGCGCCCGGGACAGGATTTCACCCCTCCACTTT | CASSARDRISPLHF
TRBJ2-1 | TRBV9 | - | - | TGTGCCAGCAGCCCCGGGGGAATATACAATGAGCAGTTCTTC | CASSPGGIYNEQFF
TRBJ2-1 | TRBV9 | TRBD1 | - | TGTGCCAGCAGCGAAACAGGGGTAGGGCGCAATGAGCAGTTCTTC | CASSETGVGRNEQFF
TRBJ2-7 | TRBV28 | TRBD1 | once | TGTGCCAGCAGTCGGGACAGGCTATACGAGCAGTACTTC | CASSRDRLYEQYF
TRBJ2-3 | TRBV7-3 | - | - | TGTGCCAGCAGCGCTAGTACAGGGTCAGATACGCAGTATTTT | CASSASTGSDTQYF
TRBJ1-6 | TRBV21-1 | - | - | TGTGCCAGCAGCACCCTACCGAGTCAAAATTCACCCCTCCACTTT | CASSTLPSQNSPLHF
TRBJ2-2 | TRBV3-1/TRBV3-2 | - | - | TGTGCCAGCAGCCCTACAGGGATTACGAACACCGGGGAGCTGTTTTTT | CASSPTGITNTGELFF
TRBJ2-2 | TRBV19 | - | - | TGTGCCAGTAGAACCAGGGGCACCGGGGAGCTGTTTTTT | CASRTRGTGELFF
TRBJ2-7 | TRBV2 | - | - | TGTGCCAGCAGTCCACCCTGGTCGGCTAGCCCCCACGAGCAGTACTTC | CASSPPWSASPHEQYF
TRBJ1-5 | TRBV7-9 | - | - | TGTGCCAGCAGCTTAGCGCCAGAATATCAGCCCCAGCATTTT | CASSLAPEYQPQHF
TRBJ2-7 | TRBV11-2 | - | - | TGTGCCAGCAGCTCCCACCCCGGTTTTTACGGGAACGAGCAGTACTTC | CASSSHPGFYGNEQYF
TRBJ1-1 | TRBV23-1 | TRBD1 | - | TGCGCCAGCAGGCTTCTCGGACAGGGAGGCACTGAAGCTTTCTTT | CASRLLGQGGTEAFF
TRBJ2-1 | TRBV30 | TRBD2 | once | TGTGCCTGGAGCTCAGCTAGAATGTCGCCTAGCGGACACAATGAGCAGTTCTTC | CAWSSARMSPSGHNEQFF
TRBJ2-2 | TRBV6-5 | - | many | TGTGCCAGCAGTACTTTAGACACCGGGGAGCTGTTTTTT | CASSTLDTGELFF
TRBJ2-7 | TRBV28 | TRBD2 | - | TGTGCCAGCAGCCCGACTAGCGGTGGGGTCTACGAGCAGTACTTC | CASSPTSGGVYEQYF
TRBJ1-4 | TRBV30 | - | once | TGTGCCTGGAGTTACTCTCCGGAAAAACTGTTTTTT | CAWSYSPEKLFF
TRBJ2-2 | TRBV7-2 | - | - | TGTGCCAGCAGCTTAGTGTTCCGGGGGCGCGGGGCGGGAGCCGGGGAGCTGTTTTTT | CASSLVFRGRGAGAGELFF
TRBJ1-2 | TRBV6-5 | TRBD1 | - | TGTGCCAGCAGTAATCCGGGACAGGGAGGGTATGGCTACACCTTC | CASSNPGQGGYGYTF
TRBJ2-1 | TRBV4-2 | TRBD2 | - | TGTGCCAGCAGCCAAGAGGTTACTAGCGGTTTCAATGAGCAGTTCTTC | CASSQEVTSGFNEQFF
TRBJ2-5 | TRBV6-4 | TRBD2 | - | TGTGCCAGCAGTGAGCGGGGGGGCCAAGAGACCCAGTACTTC | CASSERGGQETQYF
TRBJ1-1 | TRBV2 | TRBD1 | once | TGTGCCAGCAGTAGGGAAACAGGGGGCACTGAAGCTTTCTTT | CASSRETGGTEAFF